A single sample gave rise to the 5 T cell receptor beta chains below, sequenced in a study of CD8+CD57+ T cells in acquired aplastic anemia (dated by TCRdb to between 2018 and 2020). Sequencing was performed on an Illumina HiSeq 2000. TCR beta VDJ combination and CDR3 sequence profiling used genomic DNA as the template. Through fastp at Q25 and MiXCR, TCRdb rebuilt clones from the public reads, retaining in-frame beta chains. Each entry is one CDR3 protein sequence, shown with its most common DNA and genes. A total of some 200,000 distinct CDR3 sequences appear in this sample, under 50% of them only once. Roughly 2% of the sample comes from the top ten. Patients chosen for sequencing had shown expansion of CD8+CD57+ cells by flow cytometry. Input material: sorted CD4+, CD8+, or CD8+CD57+ T cells (not recorded which) from PBMCs. The receptors were sampled from a human donor with aplastic anemia.

This clonotype has a count of ten or more. The chain employs TRBV15 and TRBJ1-4; 10 nucleotides line up with TRBD1. Germline CDR1 LNHNV, CDR2 YYDKDF (reference sequence). The CDR3 has 14 amino acids. V shed 4 bases, J shed 8 bases, and the junction held 4 bases outside the gene matches. CDR3 residues: CATSTGTGDEKLFF. CDR3 DNA sequence: TGTGCCACCAGCACCGGGACAGGGGACGAAAAACTGTTTTTT.

V gene TRBV12-3 or TRBV12-4 combines with J gene TRBJ2-7; TRBD1 matches 8 bases. V was clipped by 3 bases and J by 3 bases; unmatched bases: 1. The CDR3 totals 13 residues. CDR3 sequence: CASSFDRGYEQYF. The CDR3 DNA is TGTGCCAGCAGTTTTGACAGGGGCTACGAGCAGTACTTC.

This clonotype was seen a few times. Sequence at one end of the junction differs from germline and may be a read error. The V and J genes are TRBV20-1 and TRBJ2-3; tentatively, D is TRBD1 (7 bases). CDR1 DFQATT and CDR2 SNEGSKA come from the germline V gene (reference sequence). The CDR3 covers 12 residues. DNA of the CDR3: TGCAGTGCCAGGGGGGCGTCCGACGAGCAGTACTTT. Translation: CSARGASDEQYF.

The chain carries TRBV20-1 and TRBJ2-7; weak D call: TRBD2 (7 bases). Trimming left V 8 bases short and J 2 bases short, with 19 bases between. CDR3 size: 14 residues. In germline, CDR1 is DFQATT, CDR2 SNEGSKA (reference sequence). The CDR3 protein is CSLQGASGAYEQYF. The CDR3 DNA follows: TGCAGTCTACAGGGCGCTAGCGGTGCCTACGAGCAGTACTTC.

This clonotype appeared many times. The V call is TRBV6-2 or TRBV6-3, the J call TRBJ2-3, with unresolved D. The length of the CDR3 is 12 residues. Germline V gives CDR1 MNHEY, CDR2 SVGEGT. Trimming left V 5 bases short and J 7 bases short, with 10 bases between. This CDR3 reads CASSDPSHTQYF. Here the CDR3 DNA reads TGTGCCAGCAGTGACCCCTCCCATACGCAGTATTTT.